The 25 T cell receptor beta chains reported below all come from one sample, sequenced in a study of beta chain features in type 1 diabetes listed by TCRdb under 2018. What the research found in general, with its limitations: A moderate but significant shortening of TCRB CDR3 length was observed in type 1 diabetes patients in all four CD4+ subsets.

Libraries were constructed by the immunoSEQ multiplex PCR assay. The High Capacity cDNA Reverse Transcription Kit was used to reverse transcribe all of the isolated RNA, meaning that expressed TCRB transcripts were what got sequenced. The table comes from immuneACCESS by way of TCRdb, which keeps in-frame sequences with V and J called. Part of the clones is missing from these tables; in studies checked, under half for an unresolved V gene and the rest for unknown reasons. The sample profile shows 120,000 or so clones; approximately 15% of them were found once. Of the sample, 2% to 3% falls within the top ten clones. These receptors' targets are unknown. The sample consisted of central memory CD4+ T cells from blood. All receptors come from a man aged 18 to 30 with type 1 diabetes.

This clone was seen only a few times. V and J are TRBV29-1 and TRBJ1-4; maybe TRBD1 (5 bases). The length of the CDR3 is 16 residues. V lost 7 bases and J 0 bases, leaving 18 bases between the germline ends. In germline, CDR1 is SQVTM, CDR2 ANQGSEA. For the CDR3, the DNA is TGCAGCGACCGTGGTGGGAGAGGGGCAACTAATGAAAAACTGTTTTTT. Translating gives CSDRGGRGATNEKLFF.

The gene calls are TRBV30 and TRBJ2-4; TRBD2 might be the D (6 bases). The CDR3 is made up of 12 amino acids. V shed 3 bases and J shed 9 bases, with 12 bases lying between them. The germline gives CDR1 GTSNPN, CDR2 SVGIG (reference sequence). CDR3 protein: CAWRVLGGIQYF. CDR3 coding DNA: TGTGCCTGGAGGGTACTGGGGGGCATTCAGTACTTC.

V usage is TRBV7-2 and J usage is TRBJ2-3, with D perhaps matching TRBD1 (6 bases). The CDR3 runs 15 residues. CDR1 and CDR2 (germline): SGHTA, FQGNSA. Trimming took off 5 bases at V and 0 bases at J, with 12 bases between the two ends. This CDR3 reads CASSPHQGSTDTQYF. The CDR3 nucleotides are TGTGCCAGCAGCCCCCACCAGGGGAGCACAGATACGCAGTATTTT.

This clone was found a few times. The chain carries TRBV5-6 and TRBJ2-3, with D possibly TRBD2 on 5 matching bases. From germline, CDR1 is SGHDT and CDR2 YYEEEE. There are 15 residues in the CDR3. V was trimmed by 2 bases and J by 2 bases, leaving 12 bases between them. In nucleotides, the CDR3 is TGTGCCAGCAGCTTTTGGAGCGGATTCACAGATACGCAGTATTTT. Residues: CASSFWSGFTDTQYF.

This chain links TRBV16 with TRBJ2-3; D unclear. Trimming cost V 0 bases and J 5 bases, with 9 bases left between them. The germline V gene has CDR1 KGHSY and CDR2 FQNENV. The CDR3 is 14 amino acids. CDR3: CASSQSPTGDTQYF. Here the CDR3 DNA reads TGTGCCAGCAGCCAATCGCCCACGGGAGATACGCAGTATTTT. The variable domain in full, with the rest retrieved from reference TRBV16 and TRBJ2-3, is GEEVAQTPKHLVRGEGQKAKLYCAPIKGHSYVFWYQQVLKNEFKFLISFQNENVFDETGMPKERFSAKCLPNSPCSLEIQATKLEDSAVYFCASSQSPTGDTQYFGPGTRLTVL.

There are a few counts of this clone. The same CDR3 can be traced to other DNA sequences in this sample. The CDR3 sequence is CASSLLAGGYNEQFF. In DNA, the CDR3 is TGTGCCAGCAGTTTACTAGCGGGAGGCTACAATGAGCAGTTCTTC. This chain uses TRBV27 with TRBJ2-1; 11 positions match TRBD2. Germline-derived CDR1 and CDR2 are MNHEY and SMNVEV (reference sequence). Losses at the gene ends were 2 bases for V and 3 bases for J; bases not matched to a gene: 0. This CDR3 is built from 15 residues.

The rearrangement links TRBV6-6 to TRBJ1-1; D is perhaps TRBD1 (6 bases). Per germline, CDR1 MNHNY and CDR2 SVGAGI (reference sequence). The V end lost 2 bases, the J end lost 2 bases, and 9 bases lay between the germline ends. This CDR3 comprises 14 residues. In DNA form, the CDR3 reads TGTGCCAGCAGTTACGGGGACACAAACACTGAAGCTTTCTTT. It specifies CASSYGDTNTEAFF.

In the case of this clone: This may stem from a read error, because a much larger clone lies one nucleotide away. The chain joins TRBV30 to TRBJ2-5; possibly TRBD2 for D (5 bases). Trimming left V 5 bases short and J 5 bases short, with 12 bases between. This CDR3 is 12 amino acids long. Germline CDR1 reads GTSNPN; CDR2 reads SVGIG (reference sequence). The CDR3 region has the DNA TGTGCCTGGGCCCGGGATAGGGAGACCCAGTACTTC. Amino acids: CAWARDRETQYF.

V gene TRBV6-5 combines with J gene TRBJ2-3, with TRBD2 as a possible D gene (6 bases). Looked up from germline, CDR1 is MNHEY and CDR2 is SVGAGI. The V gene lost 8 bases and the J gene lost 8 bases, with 14 bases spanning the gap. The CDR3 consists of 12 residues. DNA for the CDR3: TGTGCCAGCGGAGAGCGGGCTACTACGCAGTATTTT. Translating gives CASGERATTQYF.

This clone was counted a few times. This chain links TRBV6-5 with TRBJ2-7; TRBD2 aligns across 14 bases. The CDR3 totals 14 residues. J gave up 12 bases and V 6 bases, and 10 bases lay outside the gene matches. Looked up from germline, CDR1 is MNHEY and CDR2 is SVGAGI. This CDR3 is CASRSPGTSGSGYF. The CDR3 nucleotides are TGTGCCAGCAGATCGCCCGGGACTAGCGGGAGCGGGTACTTC.

The chain carries TRBV6-1 and TRBJ2-4; D tentatively fits TRBD1 or TRBD2 (6 bases each). The V gene lost 5 bases and the J gene lost 5 bases, with 16 bases spanning the gap. From germline, CDR1 is MNHNS and CDR2 SASEGT. This CDR3 spans 15 amino acids. Here the CDR3 reads CASSRQEGWENIQYF. The CDR3 nucleotides read TGTGCCAGCAGTCGACAGGAGGGTTGGGAAAACATTCAGTACTTC.

The chain joins TRBV11-1 to TRBJ2-1; possibly TRBD1 for D (7 bases). Trimming pared 4 bases from V and 5 bases from J, leaving 15 bases between. In germline, CDR1 is SGHAT, CDR2 FQDESV (reference sequence). The CDR3 covers 15 residues. CDR3 coding DNA: TGTGCCAGCAGCTCTGACAGGGAGGACCACAATGAGCAGTTCTTC. It encodes CASSSDREDHNEQFF.

J is TRBJ2-5 and V is TRBV29-1; TRBD1 matches 10 bases. Germline values: CDR1 SQVTM, CDR2 ANQGSEA. The CDR3 runs 15 residues. The CDR3 DNA reads TGCAGTATTACCGGGACAGGGGATTACCAAGAGACCCAGTACTTC. Translating it yields CSITGTGDYQETQYF. Combining the CDR3 with reference TRBV29-1 and TRBJ2-5 gives the whole variable domain SAVISQKPSRDICQRGTSLTIQCQVDSQVTMMFWYRQQPGQSLTLIATANQGSEATYESGFVIDKFPISRPNLTFSTLTVSNMSPEDSSIYLCSITGTGDYQETQYFGPGTRLLVL.

The chain combines TRBV15 with TRBJ2-3; 8 positions match TRBD2. Germline trimming cut 5 bases from V and 4 bases from J; bases unmatched to any gene: 5. CDR1 LNHNV and CDR2 YYDKDF come from the germline V gene (reference sequence). This CDR3 spans 14 amino acids. CDR3 residues: CATSPRGEADTQYF. CDR3 bases: TGTGCCACCAGCCCGCGGGGGGAAGCAGATACGCAGTATTTT.

The J gene is TRBJ1-2, the V gene TRBV5-1; no firm D call. V lost 2 bases and J 3 bases, leaving 11 bases between the germline ends. The CDR3 sequence is 14 residues long. Germline V gene lookup returns CDR1 SGHRS and CDR2 YFSETQ. CDR3 protein: CASSLTPGYYGYTF. The CDR3 DNA is TGCGCCAGCAGCTTAACACCAGGATACTATGGCTACACCTTC.

V and J are TRBV2 and TRBJ2-5; 14 bases are a match to TRBD2. CDR3 length: 15 amino acids. V lost 7 bases and J lost 4; bases outside the gene matches: 5. Germline-derived CDR1 and CDR2 are SNHLY and FYNNEI. Here the CDR3 reads CASTGTSGRGETQYF. CDR3 coding DNA: TGTGCCAGCACGGGGACTAGCGGGAGAGGAGAGACCCAGTACTTC. Filled out from reference TRBV2 and TRBJ2-5, the complete variable domain reads EPEVTQTPSHQVTQMGQEVILRCVPISNHLYFYWYRQILGQKVEFLVSFYNNEISEKSEIFDDQFSVERPDGSNFTLKIRSTKLEDSAMYFCASTGTSGRGETQYFGPGTRLLVL.

This chain connects TRBV4-1 to TRBJ2-7, with D hard to call. In germline, CDR1 is MGHRA, CDR2 YSYEKL. V gave up 0 bases and J gave up 6 bases, with 9 bases separating them. The CDR3 contains 13 residues. CDR3 amino acids: CASSQDRVGEQYF. CDR3 in DNA: TGCGCCAGCAGCCAAGATCGGGTTGGCGAGCAGTACTTC.

This clone is categorized as medium-sized (0.01 to 0.1%). Other DNA sequences in the same sample also yield this CDR3. This chain links TRBV29-1 with TRBJ1-2; D remains ambiguous. Germline CDR1 SQVTM, CDR2 ANQGSEA. The CDR3 has 13 amino acids. V was shortened by 1 base and J by 7 bases, with 13 bases between the two germline ends. CDR3 region: CSVEVARRGGYTF. CDR3 DNA: TGCAGCGTTGAAGTGGCACGACGGGGTGGCTACACCTTC. Combining the CDR3 with reference TRBV29-1 and TRBJ1-2 gives the whole variable domain SAVISQKPSRDICQRGTSLTIQCQVDSQVTMMFWYRQQPGQSLTLIATANQGSEATYESGFVIDKFPISRPNLTFSTLTVSNMSPEDSSIYLCSVEVARRGGYTFGSGTRLTVV.

In this sample, this clone turned up a few times. The sample holds other DNA sequences that translate to the same CDR3. The gene calls are TRBV30 and TRBJ2-5; D remains ambiguous. Germline CDR1 and CDR2: GTSNPN and SVGIG (reference sequence). This CDR3 region has 11 residues. V was cut by 0 bases and J by 5 bases, with 4 bases left in between. The CDR3 DNA reads as TGTGCCTGGAGTGTGTCTGAGACCCAGTACTTC. This gives the protein CAWSVSETQYF.

Here the CDR3 reads CSVDRGVTQYF. CDR3 in DNA: TGCAGCGTTGACCGGGGCGTAACCCAGTACTTC. The genes are TRBV29-1 and TRBJ2-5; tentatively, D is TRBD1 or TRBD2 (5 bases each). The V end was cut by 3 bases, the J end by 8 bases, with 10 bases between. The CDR3 extends over 11 amino acids. The V gene's germline CDR1 is SQVTM and CDR2 ANQGSEA.

This clone has only a few counts. The rearrangement joins TRBV9 to TRBJ2-6, with D perhaps given as TRBD1 or TRBD2 (5 bases each). The V and J ends lost 4 bases and 4 bases respectively, with 21 bases between them. Per germline, CDR1 SGDLS and CDR2 YYNGEE. The CDR3 runs to 18 residues. This chain's CDR3 is CASSKTWGTRLGANVLTF. The CDR3 DNA sequence: TGTGCCAGCAGCAAGACGTGGGGGACCCGGCTCGGGGCCAACGTCCTGACTTTC.

This clone has just a few counts. This same CDR3 is encoded by further DNA sequences in the sample. The chain uses TRBV5-1 and TRBJ2-1, with D hard to call. There are 13 residues in the CDR3. Trimming took 0 bases from V and 4 from J, leaving 5 bases between them. Looked up from germline, CDR1 is SGHRS and CDR2 is YFSETQ. The CDR3 protein is CASSLDSYNEQFF. As DNA, the CDR3 is TGCGCCAGCAGCTTGGATAGTTACAATGAGCAGTTCTTC.

This clone appeared many times. CDR3 region: CASSPRGTAVDGELFF. The CDR3 nucleotides read TGTGCCAGCAGCCCAAGAGGGACAGCCGTCGACGGGGAGCTGTTTTTT. The V gene is TRBV11-2, the J gene TRBJ2-2; 7 nucleotides agree with TRBD1. This CDR3 has 16 residues. The germline CDR1 and CDR2 sequences are SGHAT and FQNNGV. The V segment lost 5 bases and the J segment 7 bases; nucleotides outside the gene matches: 13.

This clone turned up a few times. The chain carries TRBV30 and TRBJ1-1, with a weak D call TRBD1 (6 bases). The V gene's germline CDR1 is GTSNPN and CDR2 SVGIG (reference sequence). CDR3 length equals 14 residues. V shed 0 bases and J shed 6 bases, with 14 bases lying between them. Written as DNA, the CDR3 is TGTGCCTGGAGTGTAATCTCGGGGGCGGCTGAAGCTTTCTTT. Amino acids: CAWSVISGAAEAFF.

This clone was detected a few times. V gene TRBV29-1 combines with J gene TRBJ2-7; D is perhaps TRBD2 (6 bases). This CDR3 contains 12 residues. Germline lookup yields CDR1 SQVTM and CDR2 ANQGSEA. The V end was cut by 6 bases, the J end by 4 bases, with 13 bases between. The CDR3 reads CSVASVRYEQYF. CDR3 in DNA: TGCAGCGTCGCTAGCGTGAGGTACGAGCAGTACTTC.